This TCR beta chain comes out of a study of blood T cell repertoires in COVID-19. Study summary: Whether acute or convalescent, the COVID-19 samples came from the United States, Italy and Spain. In each case, the material was cDNA or gDNA derived from T cells, B-cell-depleted T cells, or PBMCs.

As handled by the study authors: Estimated nucleated cell counts came from reference gene primer amplification. TCRdb keeps only in-frame clones here, not all; method: immunoSEQ multiplex PCR. The V and J calls and clone size come from that table; D and trimming were worked out from the DNA. Here the sample spans around 87,000 clones, around four fifths being singletons. The source of this sequence is a human donor in a cohort sampled during active COVID-19. Sequenced: peripheral blood.

CDR3 region: CASSPVASGSGEKLFF. In nucleotides, the CDR3 is TGTGCCAGCTCACCGGTAGCTTCAGGGTCGGGTGAAAAACTGTTTTTT. The chain joins TRBV18 to TRBJ1-4, with D possibly matching TRBD1 (5 bases). With 3 bases removed from V and 7 bases from J, the gap between germline ends came to 18 bases. CDR1 and CDR2 from the germline V gene are KGHSH and LQKENI. The CDR3 spans 16 residues.